The rows below give T cell receptor beta chains drawn from one sample of a study of blood T cell repertoires in COVID-19. Assay: immunoSEQ multiplex PCR; the TCRdb copy retains only in-frame clones and omits some. Among about 480,000 clones, roughly 90% were seen once, and the ten largest hold about 1.7%. Sequencing used PBMCs or T cells enriched from blood (not recorded which). These receptors came from a middle-aged woman who had recovered from COVID-19. Both conserved end residues are part of each CDR3. A D gene is named only where the DNA matches it firmly. Clone size, where shown, is once, few, many, or a class for clones that have expanded.

D gene: NA
clone size: NA
J gene: TRBJ2-1
V gene: TRBV30
CDR3 protein: CALNPGTLQFF
CDR3 DNA: TGTGCATTAAATCCCGGGACACTTCAGTTCTTC

D gene: NA
clone size: NA
J gene: TRBJ2-3
V gene: TRBV24-1
CDR3 protein: CATSDRTAENTQYF
CDR3 DNA: TGTGCCACCAGTGATCGGACAGCAGAGAATACGCAGTATTTT

D gene: TRBD2
clone size: NA
J gene: TRBJ2-2
V gene: TRBV7-9
CDR3 protein: CASRPTGGLAGSGELFF
CDR3 DNA: TGTGCCAGCAGACCAACGGGGGGACTAGCGGGTTCTGGGGAGCTGTTTTTT

D gene: TRBD2
clone size: once
J gene: TRBJ2-7
V gene: TRBV5-4
CDR3 protein: CASSPGLAAEQYF
CDR3 DNA: TGTGCCAGCAGCCCCGGGCTAGCGGCCGAGCAGTACTTC

D gene: TRBD2
clone size: NA
J gene: TRBJ2-7
V gene: TRBV5-8
CDR3 protein: CASSLAGPNSGRASGYEQYF
CDR3 DNA: TGTGCCAGCAGCTTGGCAGGACCGAATAGCGGGAGGGCCTCCGGCTACGAGCAGTACTTC

D gene: NA
clone size: once
J gene: TRBJ1-2
V gene: TRBV28
CDR3 protein: CASSSPRKREGLGGYTF
CDR3 DNA: TGTGCCAGCAGTTCGCCGCGGAAGAGAGAGGGCCTAGGTGGCTACACCTTC

D gene: NA
clone size: NA
J gene: TRBJ1-1
V gene: TRBV7-9
CDR3 protein: CASSLGGGDTEAFF
CDR3 DNA: TGTGCCAGCAGCTTAGGAGGAGGGGACACTGAAGCTTTCTTT

D gene: TRBD2
clone size: NA
J gene: TRBJ2-3
V gene: TRBV15
CDR3 protein: CATSRVRTSGRYTDTQYF
CDR3 DNA: TGTGCCACCAGCAGAGTGAGGACTAGCGGGAGATACACAGATACGCAGTATTTT

D gene: TRBD1
clone size: NA
J gene: TRBJ2-7
V gene: TRBV27
CDR3 protein: CASSLSGTGVGEQYF
CDR3 DNA: TGTGCCAGCAGTTTATCCGGGACAGGGGTAGGCGAGCAGTACTTC

D gene: NA
clone size: NA
J gene: TRBJ1-3
V gene: TRBV19
CDR3 protein: CASTNEGTGNTIYF
CDR3 DNA: TGTGCCAGCACGAACGAGGGTACGGGAAACACCATATATTTT

D gene: NA
clone size: NA
J gene: TRBJ1-1
V gene: TRBV6-2/TRBV6-3
CDR3 protein: CASSLRREAFF
CDR3 DNA: TGTGCCAGCAGTTTGCGGCGTGAAGCTTTCTTT

D gene: TRBD1
clone size: once
J gene: TRBJ1-4
V gene: TRBV6-1
CDR3 protein: CASSKGQGVRSNEKLFF
CDR3 DNA: TGTGCCAGCAGTAAAGGACAGGGAGTGAGGTCTAATGAAAAACTGTTTTTT

D gene: NA
clone size: NA
J gene: TRBJ1-1
V gene: TRBV19
CDR3 protein: CASSWSGLNTEAFF
CDR3 DNA: TGTGCCAGTAGTTGGTCAGGTTTGAACACTGAAGCTTTCTTT

D gene: TRBD2
clone size: NA
J gene: TRBJ2-1
V gene: TRBV4-1
CDR3 protein: CASSQASFRYTSGRAGREQFF
CDR3 DNA: TGCGCCAGCAGCCAAGCGAGTTTCCGGTATACTAGCGGGAGGGCCGGACGTGAGCAGTTCTTC

D gene: NA
clone size: NA
J gene: TRBJ2-2
V gene: TRBV7-9
CDR3 protein: CASSFLLELFF
CDR3 DNA: TGTGCCAGCAGCTTCCTACTAGAGCTGTTTTTT

D gene: TRBD2
clone size: NA
J gene: TRBJ2-7
V gene: TRBV4-1
CDR3 protein: CASSRGRGYEQYF
CDR3 DNA: TGCGCCAGCAGCCGCGGGAGGGGCTACGAGCAGTACTTC

D gene: NA
clone size: NA
J gene: TRBJ1-4
V gene: TRBV7-6
CDR3 protein: CASSLTGASGEKLFF
CDR3 DNA: TGTGCCAGCAGCTTGACAGGAGCTTCGGGTGAAAAACTGTTTTTT

D gene: TRBD2
clone size: NA
J gene: TRBJ2-7
V gene: TRBV9
CDR3 protein: CASSPASGAAYEQYF
CDR3 DNA: TGTGCCAGCAGCCCCGCAAGCGGGGCTGCCTACGAGCAGTACTTC

D gene: TRBD2
clone size: NA
J gene: TRBJ2-2
V gene: TRBV5-1
CDR3 protein: CASSLGLADTGELFF
CDR3 DNA: TGCGCCAGCAGCTTGGGCCTAGCGGACACCGGGGAGCTGTTTTTT

D gene: NA
clone size: NA
J gene: TRBJ2-5
V gene: TRBV30
CDR3 protein: CAWAGTELQTQYF
CDR3 DNA: TGTGCCTGGGCCGGGACTGAGCTTCAGACCCAGTACTTC

D gene: NA
clone size: NA
J gene: TRBJ1-2
V gene: TRBV28
CDR3 protein: CASSLFSGRGGYTF
CDR3 DNA: TGTGCCAGCAGTTTATTCTCCGGAAGGGGTGGCTACACCTTC

D gene: NA
clone size: once
J gene: TRBJ2-7
V gene: TRBV9
CDR3 protein: CASSARQASYEQYF
CDR3 DNA: TGTGCCAGCAGCGCCAGACAGGCCTCCTACGAGCAGTACTTC

D gene: NA
clone size: NA
J gene: TRBJ1-1
V gene: TRBV18
CDR3 protein: CASSPEAPRPSHTEAFF
CDR3 DNA: TGTGCCAGCTCACCGGAGGCCCCTAGGCCCTCACACACTGAAGCTTTCTTT

D gene: TRBD2
clone size: NA
J gene: TRBJ2-5
V gene: TRBV7-2
CDR3 protein: CASSLLGLAGGGLETQYF
CDR3 DNA: TGTGCCAGCAGCTTACTGGGACTAGCGGGAGGGGGGTTGGAGACCCAGTACTTC

D gene: TRBD1
clone size: NA
J gene: TRBJ1-1
V gene: TRBV6-5
CDR3 protein: CASSYTGQGNTEAFF
CDR3 DNA: TGTGCCAGCAGTTACACCGGACAGGGGAACACTGAAGCTTTCTTT

D gene: NA
clone size: NA
J gene: TRBJ2-6
V gene: TRBV7-2
CDR3 protein: CASSLTSGANVLTF
CDR3 DNA: TGTGCCAGCAGCTTAACTTCTGGGGCCAACGTCCTGACTTTC

D gene: NA
clone size: NA
J gene: TRBJ2-1
V gene: TRBV5-1
CDR3 protein: CASAQLGTASYNEQFF
CDR3 DNA: TGCGCCAGCGCTCAACTAGGGACTGCATCCTACAATGAGCAGTTCTTC

D gene: NA
clone size: NA
J gene: TRBJ2-3
V gene: TRBV3-1/TRBV3-2
CDR3 protein: CASSQDIAGTQYF
CDR3 DNA: TGTGCCAGCAGCCAAGATATTGCGGGTACGCAGTATTTT

D gene: NA
clone size: NA
J gene: TRBJ2-7
V gene: TRBV10-3
CDR3 protein: CAISDRWGGEQYF
CDR3 DNA: TGTGCCATCAGTGATAGATGGGGCGGCGAGCAGTACTTC

D gene: TRBD1
clone size: NA
J gene: TRBJ1-5
V gene: TRBV5-4
CDR3 protein: CASSLGAEGANQPQHF
CDR3 DNA: TGTGCCAGCAGCTTGGGGGCGGAGGGGGCTAATCAGCCCCAGCATTTT

D gene: TRBD1
clone size: NA
J gene: TRBJ1-2
V gene: TRBV18
CDR3 protein: CASSPGQGKFGYGYTF
CDR3 DNA: TGTGCCAGCTCACCTGGACAGGGAAAGTTTGGCTATGGCTACACCTTC

D gene: TRBD2
clone size: NA
J gene: TRBJ2-7
V gene: TRBV6-2/TRBV6-3
CDR3 protein: CASSLAGFDYEQYF
CDR3 DNA: TGTGCCAGCAGTCTAGCGGGATTTGACTACGAGCAGTACTTC

D gene: TRBD1
clone size: once
J gene: TRBJ1-2
V gene: TRBV27
CDR3 protein: CASSSAGGASGYTF
CDR3 DNA: TGTGCCAGCAGTTCTGCAGGGGGCGCGAGTGGCTACACCTTC

D gene: TRBD1
clone size: NA
J gene: TRBJ2-7
V gene: TRBV27
CDR3 protein: CASSSGGLGYEQYF
CDR3 DNA: TGTGCCAGCAGTTCAGGGGGCTTGGGCTACGAGCAGTACTTC

D gene: NA
clone size: NA
J gene: TRBJ1-2
V gene: TRBV9
CDR3 protein: CASSGPQGHQVGYTF
CDR3 DNA: TGTGCCAGCAGCGGACCCCAGGGACATCAGGTTGGCTACACCTTC

D gene: NA
clone size: NA
J gene: TRBJ2-2
V gene: TRBV10-3
CDR3 protein: CAISETSISNTGELFF
CDR3 DNA: TGTGCCATCAGTGAAACGAGTATCTCGAACACCGGGGAGCTGTTTTTT

D gene: TRBD1
clone size: NA
J gene: TRBJ1-5
V gene: TRBV18
CDR3 protein: CASSYDRAVQPQHF
CDR3 DNA: TGTGCCAGCTCCTACGACAGGGCAGTTCAGCCCCAGCATTTT

D gene: TRBD1
clone size: once
J gene: TRBJ1-6
V gene: TRBV5-1
CDR3 protein: CASSLERTGGSSYNSPLHF
CDR3 DNA: TGCGCCAGCAGCTTGGAACGGACAGGGGGCTCATCCTATAATTCACCCCTCCACTTT

D gene: NA
clone size: few
J gene: TRBJ1-5
V gene: TRBV9
CDR3 protein: CASSQSGLINQPQHF
CDR3 DNA: TGTGCCAGCAGCCAATCGGGACTGATCAATCAGCCCCAGCATTTT

D gene: NA
clone size: NA
J gene: TRBJ2-7
V gene: TRBV12-3/TRBV12-4
CDR3 protein: CASSSSSYEQYF
CDR3 DNA: TGTGCCAGCAGTTCCTCGTCCTACGAGCAGTACTTC

D gene: NA
clone size: NA
J gene: TRBJ1-3
V gene: TRBV3-1/TRBV3-2
CDR3 protein: CASSLMRGSPGNTIYF
CDR3 DNA: TGTGCCAGCAGCCTGATGAGGGGGTCCCCTGGAAACACCATATATTTT

D gene: TRBD2
clone size: NA
J gene: TRBJ2-7
V gene: TRBV7-2
CDR3 protein: CASSGTSGTYEQYF
CDR3 DNA: TGTGCCAGCAGCGGGACTAGCGGAACCTACGAGCAGTACTTC

D gene: TRBD2
clone size: NA
J gene: TRBJ2-5
V gene: TRBV7-8
CDR3 protein: CASSLPLAGGRGGETQYF
CDR3 DNA: TGTGCCAGCAGCTTACCCCTAGCGGGAGGCCGAGGGGGGGAGACCCAGTACTTC

D gene: TRBD2
clone size: NA
J gene: TRBJ2-5
V gene: TRBV15
CDR3 protein: CATSREVAGGDETQYF
CDR3 DNA: TGTGCCACCAGCAGAGAGGTAGCGGGAGGTGACGAGACCCAGTACTTC

D gene: TRBD2
clone size: few
J gene: TRBJ2-5
V gene: TRBV5-8
CDR3 protein: CASSLGLAGDETQYF
CDR3 DNA: TGTGCCAGCAGCTTGGGACTAGCGGGAGATGAGACCCAGTACTTC

D gene: NA
clone size: NA
J gene: TRBJ1-1
V gene: TRBV9
CDR3 protein: CASSVEKGPGGTEAFF
CDR3 DNA: TGTGCCAGCAGCGTAGAAAAGGGCCCGGGGGGGACTGAAGCTTTCTTT

D gene: NA
clone size: once
J gene: TRBJ2-7
V gene: TRBV29-1
CDR3 protein: CSVKGGQIYEQYF
CDR3 DNA: TGCAGCGTTAAGGGGGGACAGATCTACGAGCAGTACTTC

D gene: TRBD2
clone size: NA
J gene: TRBJ2-3
V gene: TRBV5-1
CDR3 protein: CASSLGIAGPDTQYF
CDR3 DNA: TGCGCCAGCAGCTTGGGGATAGCGGGACCAGATACGCAGTATTTT

D gene: NA
clone size: NA
J gene: TRBJ1-1
V gene: TRBV27
CDR3 protein: CASSWGQNTEAFF
CDR3 DNA: TGTGCCAGCAGTTGGGGACAGAACACTGAAGCTTTCTTT

D gene: NA
clone size: NA
J gene: TRBJ2-1
V gene: TRBV12-5
CDR3 protein: CASANLLGQSNHEQFF
CDR3 DNA: TGTGCTAGTGCCAATCTATTAGGACAGAGTAACCATGAGCAGTTCTTC

D gene: TRBD2
clone size: few
J gene: TRBJ2-1
V gene: TRBV19
CDR3 protein: CASTVSAGGRTYNEQFF
CDR3 DNA: TGTGCCAGTACGGTTTCAGCGGGAGGGAGGACCTACAATGAGCAGTTCTTC

D gene: NA
clone size: NA
J gene: TRBJ2-7
V gene: TRBV9
CDR3 protein: CASSVVSDPSYEQYF
CDR3 DNA: TGTGCCAGCAGCGTAGTTAGCGACCCATCCTACGAGCAGTACTTC

D gene: NA
clone size: NA
J gene: TRBJ1-2
V gene: TRBV27
CDR3 protein: CASSLSPRVYGYTF
CDR3 DNA: TGTGCCAGCAGTTTATCGCCCAGGGTATACGGCTACACCTTC